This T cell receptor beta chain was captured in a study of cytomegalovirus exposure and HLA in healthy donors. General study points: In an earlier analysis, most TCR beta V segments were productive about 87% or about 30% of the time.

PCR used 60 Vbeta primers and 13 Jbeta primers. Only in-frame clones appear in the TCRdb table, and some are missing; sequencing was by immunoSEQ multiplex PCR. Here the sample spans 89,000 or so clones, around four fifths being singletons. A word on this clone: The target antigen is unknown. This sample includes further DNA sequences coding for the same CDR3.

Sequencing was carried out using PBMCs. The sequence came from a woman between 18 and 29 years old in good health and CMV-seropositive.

The CDR3 region has the DNA TGTGCCAGCAGCTTAGGTGGAGGTAACACCATATATTTT. As protein: CASSLGGGNTIYF. V is TRBV7-9 and J is TRBJ1-3; D unclear. The CDR3 spans 13 residues. Trimming removed 1 base from V and 7 bases from J, with 8 bases in between. The germline V gene has CDR1 SEHNR and CDR2 FQNEAQ (reference sequence).